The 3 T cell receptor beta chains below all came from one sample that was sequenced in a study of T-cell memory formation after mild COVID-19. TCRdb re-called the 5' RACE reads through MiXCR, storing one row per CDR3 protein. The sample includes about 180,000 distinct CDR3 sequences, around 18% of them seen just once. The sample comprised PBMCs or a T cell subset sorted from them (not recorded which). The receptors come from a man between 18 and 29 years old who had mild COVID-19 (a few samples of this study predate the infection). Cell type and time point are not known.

Here the CDR3 DNA reads TGCGCCAGCAGCCGGCCGACTCCGGGGGCCGACAATGAGCAGTTCTTC. Residues: CASSRPTPGADNEQFF. The chain joins TRBV4-1 to TRBJ2-1; TRBD1 or TRBD2 may be the D gene (6 bases each). V was clipped by 4 bases and J by 5 bases, with 18 bases between them. The CDR3 sequence is 16 residues long. Germline CDR1 and CDR2: MGHRA and YSYEKL.

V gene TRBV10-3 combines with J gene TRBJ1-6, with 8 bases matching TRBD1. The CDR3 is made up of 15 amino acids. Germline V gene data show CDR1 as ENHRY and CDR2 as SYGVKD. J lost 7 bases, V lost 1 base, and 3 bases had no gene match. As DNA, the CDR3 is TGTGCCATCAGTGAGTTACAGGGGGACAATTCACCCCTCCACTTT. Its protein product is CAISELQGDNSPLHF.

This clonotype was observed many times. The CDR3, as DNA: TGCAGTGTACGGGACAGGGTCACTGAAGCTTTCTTT. Its translation is CSVRDRVTEAFF. The rearrangement joins TRBV20-1 to TRBJ1-1, with TRBD1 identical over 9 bases. CDR1 is DFQATT, CDR2 SNEGSKA, per germline (reference sequence). The CDR3 has 12 amino acids. Trimming took 7 bases from V and 4 from J; bases not matched to a gene: 4.